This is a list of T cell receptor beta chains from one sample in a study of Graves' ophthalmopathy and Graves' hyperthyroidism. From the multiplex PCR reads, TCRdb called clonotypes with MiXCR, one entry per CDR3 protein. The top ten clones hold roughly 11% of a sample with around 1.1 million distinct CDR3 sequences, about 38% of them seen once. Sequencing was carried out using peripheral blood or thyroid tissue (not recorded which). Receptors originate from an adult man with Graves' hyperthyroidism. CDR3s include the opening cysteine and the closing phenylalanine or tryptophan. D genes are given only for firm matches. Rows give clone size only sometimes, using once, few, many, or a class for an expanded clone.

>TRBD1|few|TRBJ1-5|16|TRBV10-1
CASRPIEGQGIQPQHF
TGTGCCAGCAGGCCGATAGAGGGACAGGGAATTCAGCCCCAGCATTTT
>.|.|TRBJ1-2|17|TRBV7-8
CASSLRVVTLSNYGYTF
TGTGCCAGCAGCTTGAGGGTGGTCACTCTTTCTAACTATGGCTACACCTTC
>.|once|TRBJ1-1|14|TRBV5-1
CASSFRQRNTEAFF
TGCGCCAGCAGCTTTCGACAGAGGAACACTGAAGCTTTCTTT
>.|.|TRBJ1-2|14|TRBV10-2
CASSEASTVGGYTF
TGCGCCAGCAGTGAGGCCTCAACAGTGGGCGGCTACACCTTC
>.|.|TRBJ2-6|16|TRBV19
CASSIAGGSGANVLTF
TGTGCCAGTAGTATAGCTGGAGGATCCGGGGCCAACGTCCTGACTTTC
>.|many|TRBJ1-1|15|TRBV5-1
CASSLAGSVNTEAFF
TGCGCCAGCAGCTTGGCCGGGTCCGTGAACACTGAAGCTTTCTTT
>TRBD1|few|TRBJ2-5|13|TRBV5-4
CTSSVTGWETQYF
TGTACCAGCAGCGTGACAGGGTGGGAGACCCAGTACTTC
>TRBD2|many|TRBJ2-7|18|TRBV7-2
CASTKGLAAFGSSYEQYF
TGTGCCAGCACCAAAGGACTAGCGGCCTTTGGCAGCTCCTACGAGCAGTACTTC
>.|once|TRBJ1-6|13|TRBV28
CASSLGTSSPLHF
TGTGCCAGCAGTTTGGGGACGAGTTCACCCCTCCACTTT
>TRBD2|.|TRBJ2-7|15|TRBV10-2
CASLAAAGGPNEQYF
TGCGCCAGCTTAGCGGCAGCGGGAGGGCCCAACGAGCAGTACTTC
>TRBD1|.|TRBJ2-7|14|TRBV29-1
CSAGTGDPSYEQYF
TGCAGCGCTGGGACAGGGGATCCCTCCTACGAGCAGTACTTC
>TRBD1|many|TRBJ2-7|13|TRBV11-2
CASSYRDSYEQYF
TGTGCCAGCAGCTACCGGGACAGCTACGAGCAGTACTTC
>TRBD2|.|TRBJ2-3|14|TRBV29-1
CSVATSGSTDTQYF
TGCAGCGTTGCCACTAGCGGGAGCACAGATACGCAGTATTTT
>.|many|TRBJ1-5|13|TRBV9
CASSVGRTGPQHF
TGTGCCAGCAGCGTGGGCCGAACTGGGCCCCAGCATTTT